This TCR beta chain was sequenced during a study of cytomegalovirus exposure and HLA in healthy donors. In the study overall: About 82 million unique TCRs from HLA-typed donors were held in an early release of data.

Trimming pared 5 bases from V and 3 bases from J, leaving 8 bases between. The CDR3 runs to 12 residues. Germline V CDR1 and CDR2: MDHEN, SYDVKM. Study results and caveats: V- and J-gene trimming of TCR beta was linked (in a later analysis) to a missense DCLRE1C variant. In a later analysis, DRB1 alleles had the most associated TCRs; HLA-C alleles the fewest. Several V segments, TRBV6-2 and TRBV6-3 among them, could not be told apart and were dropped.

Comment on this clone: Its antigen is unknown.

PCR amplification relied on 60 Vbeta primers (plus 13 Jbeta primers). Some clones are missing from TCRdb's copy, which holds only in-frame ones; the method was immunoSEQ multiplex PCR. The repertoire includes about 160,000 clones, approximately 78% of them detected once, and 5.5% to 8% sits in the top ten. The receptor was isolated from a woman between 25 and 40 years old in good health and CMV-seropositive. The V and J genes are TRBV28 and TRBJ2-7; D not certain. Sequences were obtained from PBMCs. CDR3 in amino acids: CASSLKSYEQYF. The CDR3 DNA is TGTGCCAGCAGTCTAAAAAGCTACGAGCAGTACTTC.